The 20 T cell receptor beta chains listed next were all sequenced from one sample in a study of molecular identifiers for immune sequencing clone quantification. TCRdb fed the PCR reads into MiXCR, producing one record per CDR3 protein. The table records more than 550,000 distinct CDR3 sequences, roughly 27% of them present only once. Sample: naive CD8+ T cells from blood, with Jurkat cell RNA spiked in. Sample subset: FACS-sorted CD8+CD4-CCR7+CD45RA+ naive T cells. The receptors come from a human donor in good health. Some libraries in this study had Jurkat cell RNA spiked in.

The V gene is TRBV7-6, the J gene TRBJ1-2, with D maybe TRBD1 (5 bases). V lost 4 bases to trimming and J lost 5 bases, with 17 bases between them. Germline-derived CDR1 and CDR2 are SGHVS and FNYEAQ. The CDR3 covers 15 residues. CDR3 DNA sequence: TGTGCCAGCAGCTCAGCCCCACGAGGGGATTATGGCTACACCTTC. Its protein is CASSSAPRGDYGYTF.

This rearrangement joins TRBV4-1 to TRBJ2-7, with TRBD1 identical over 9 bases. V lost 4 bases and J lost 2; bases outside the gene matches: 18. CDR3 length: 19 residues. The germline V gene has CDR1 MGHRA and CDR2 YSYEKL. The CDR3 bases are TGCGCCAGCAGCCCTTTCCGGGACAGGGTTAGCCCGCGCCCCTACGAGCAGTACTTC. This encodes CASSPFRDRVSPRPYEQYF.

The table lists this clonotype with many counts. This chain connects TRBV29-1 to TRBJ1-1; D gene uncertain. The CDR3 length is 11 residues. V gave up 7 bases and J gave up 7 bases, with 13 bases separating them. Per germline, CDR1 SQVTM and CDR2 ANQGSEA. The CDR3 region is CSGVEWSEAFF. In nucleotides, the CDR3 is TGCAGCGGGGTAGAATGGAGTGAAGCTTTCTTT.

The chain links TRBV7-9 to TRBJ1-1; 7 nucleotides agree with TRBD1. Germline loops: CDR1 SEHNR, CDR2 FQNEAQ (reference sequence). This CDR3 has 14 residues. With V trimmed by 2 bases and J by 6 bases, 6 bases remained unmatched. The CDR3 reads CASSLLGQTSEAFF. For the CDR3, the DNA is TGTGCCAGCAGCTTATTGGGACAGACCTCTGAAGCTTTCTTT.

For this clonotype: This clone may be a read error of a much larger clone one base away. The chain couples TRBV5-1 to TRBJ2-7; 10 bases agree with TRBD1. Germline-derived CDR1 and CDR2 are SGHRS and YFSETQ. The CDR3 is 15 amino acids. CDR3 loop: CACSLEGTGVVEQYF. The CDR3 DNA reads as TGCGCCTGCAGCTTGGAGGGGACAGGGGTGGTCGAGCAGTACTTC. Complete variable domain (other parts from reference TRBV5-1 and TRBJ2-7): KAGVTQTPRYLIKTRGQQVTLSCSPISGHRSVSWYQQTPGQGLQFLFEYFSETQRNKGNFPGRFSGRQFSNSRSEMNVSTLELGDSALYLCACSLEGTGVVEQYFGPGTRLTVT.

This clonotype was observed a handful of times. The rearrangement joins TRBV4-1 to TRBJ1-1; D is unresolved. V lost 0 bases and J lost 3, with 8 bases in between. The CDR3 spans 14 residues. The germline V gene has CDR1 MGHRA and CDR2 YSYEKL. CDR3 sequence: CASSQDKFDTEAFF. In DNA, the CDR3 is TGCGCCAGCAGCCAAGATAAGTTCGACACTGAAGCTTTCTTT.

The CDR3 is CATTDDNTEPFF. In DNA form, the CDR3 reads TGTGCCACCACTGACGACAACACAGAACCATTCTTT. The chain joins TRBV28 to TRBJ1-1; no reliable D call. Germline V gene lookup returns CDR1 MDHEN and CDR2 SYDVKM. The CDR3 totals 12 residues. V was clipped by 10 bases and J by 14 bases, with 23 bases between them.

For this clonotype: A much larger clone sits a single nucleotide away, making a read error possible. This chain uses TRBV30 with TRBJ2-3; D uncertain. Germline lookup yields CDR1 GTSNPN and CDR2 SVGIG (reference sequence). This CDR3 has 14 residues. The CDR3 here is CARSRASQADTQYF. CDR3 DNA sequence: TGTGCCCGGAGTCGGGCTAGTCAAGCAGATACGCAGTATTTT. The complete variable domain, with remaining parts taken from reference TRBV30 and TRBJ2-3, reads SQTIHQWPATLVQPVGSPLSLECTVEGTSNPNLYWYRQAAGRGLQLLFYSVGIGQISSEVPQNLSASRPQDRQFILSSKKLLLSDSGFYLCARSRASQADTQYFGPGTRLTVL.

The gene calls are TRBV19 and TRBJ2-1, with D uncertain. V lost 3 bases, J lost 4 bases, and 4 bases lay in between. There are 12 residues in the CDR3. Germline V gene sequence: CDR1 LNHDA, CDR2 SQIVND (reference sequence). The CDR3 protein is CASSIIYNEQFF. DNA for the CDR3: TGTGCCAGTAGTATTATTTACAATGAGCAGTTCTTC.

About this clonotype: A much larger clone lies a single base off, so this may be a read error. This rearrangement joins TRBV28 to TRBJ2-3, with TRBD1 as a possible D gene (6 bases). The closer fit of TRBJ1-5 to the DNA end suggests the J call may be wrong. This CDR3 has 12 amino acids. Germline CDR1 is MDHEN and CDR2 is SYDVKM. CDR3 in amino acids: CASTEGGLVQHF. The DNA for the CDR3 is TGTGCCAGTACTGAGGGGGGGCTAGTGCAGCATTTT.

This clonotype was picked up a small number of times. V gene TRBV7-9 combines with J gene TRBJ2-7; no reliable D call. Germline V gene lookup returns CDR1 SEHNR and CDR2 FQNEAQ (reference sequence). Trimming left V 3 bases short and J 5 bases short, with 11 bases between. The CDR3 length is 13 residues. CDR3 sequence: CASSFQQLNEQYF. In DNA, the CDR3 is TGTGCCAGCAGCTTCCAACAGTTGAACGAGCAGTACTTC.

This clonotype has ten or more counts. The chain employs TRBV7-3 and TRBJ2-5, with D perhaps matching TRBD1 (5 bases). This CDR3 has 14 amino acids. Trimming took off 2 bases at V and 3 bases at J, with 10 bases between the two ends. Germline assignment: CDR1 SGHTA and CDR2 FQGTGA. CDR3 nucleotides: TGTGCCAGCAGCTTATCTTCCAGGGAAGAGACCCAGTACTTC. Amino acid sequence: CASSLSSREETQYF.

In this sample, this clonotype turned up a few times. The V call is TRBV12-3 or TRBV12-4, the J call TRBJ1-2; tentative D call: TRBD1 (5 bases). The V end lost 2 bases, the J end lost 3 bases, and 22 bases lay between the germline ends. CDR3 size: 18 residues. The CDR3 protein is CASSLYPSARDLDYGYTF. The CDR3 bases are TGTGCCAGCAGTTTATACCCCTCCGCCAGGGACTTGGACTATGGCTACACCTTC.

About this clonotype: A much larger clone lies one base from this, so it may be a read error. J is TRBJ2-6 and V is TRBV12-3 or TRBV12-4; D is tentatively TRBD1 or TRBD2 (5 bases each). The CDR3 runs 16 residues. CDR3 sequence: CASSSLGDSGANVPTF. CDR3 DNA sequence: TGTGCCAGCAGTTCCCTCGGGGATTCTGGGGCCAACGTCCCGACTTTC.

This CDR3 is CASRPIDWTENTGELFF. CDR3 bases: TGTGCCAGCAGACCCATAGACTGGACGGAGAACACCGGGGAGCTGTTTTTT. The rearrangement uses TRBV7-9 and TRBJ2-2; D remains ambiguous. V gave up 6 bases and J gave up 1 base, with 18 bases separating them. CDR3 size: 17 residues. Looked up from germline, CDR1 is SEHNR and CDR2 is FQNEAQ (reference sequence).

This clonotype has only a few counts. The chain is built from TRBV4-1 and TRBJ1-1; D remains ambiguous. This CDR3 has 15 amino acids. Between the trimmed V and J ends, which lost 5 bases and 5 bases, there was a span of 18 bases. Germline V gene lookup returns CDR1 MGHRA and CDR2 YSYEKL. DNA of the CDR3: TGCGCCAGCAGCATTCTACAGAGTGAGTTGACTGAAGCTTTCTTT. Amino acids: CASSILQSELTEAFF.

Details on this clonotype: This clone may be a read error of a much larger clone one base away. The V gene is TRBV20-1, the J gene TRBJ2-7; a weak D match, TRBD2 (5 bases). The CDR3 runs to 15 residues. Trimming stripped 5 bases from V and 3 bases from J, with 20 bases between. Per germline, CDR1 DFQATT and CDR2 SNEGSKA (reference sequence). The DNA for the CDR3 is TGCAGTGCTCGCCTCCGGGGAGCCCCGTACTACGAGCAGTACTTC. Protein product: CSARLRGAPYYEQYF.

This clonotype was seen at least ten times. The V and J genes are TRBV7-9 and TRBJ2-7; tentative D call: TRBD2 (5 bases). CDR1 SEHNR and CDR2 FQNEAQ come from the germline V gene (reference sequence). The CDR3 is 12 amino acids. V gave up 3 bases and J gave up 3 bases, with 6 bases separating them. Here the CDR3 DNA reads TGTGCCAGCAGCTTGGAGGTCTACGAGCAGTACTTC. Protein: CASSLEVYEQYF.

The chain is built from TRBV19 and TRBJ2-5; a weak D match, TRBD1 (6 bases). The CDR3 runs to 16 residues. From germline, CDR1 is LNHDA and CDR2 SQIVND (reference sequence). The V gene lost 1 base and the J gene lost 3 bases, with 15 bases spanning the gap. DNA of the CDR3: TGTGCCAGTAGTATAGTTGCGTGGGACACGAAAGAGACCCAGTACTTC. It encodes CASSIVAWDTKETQYF.

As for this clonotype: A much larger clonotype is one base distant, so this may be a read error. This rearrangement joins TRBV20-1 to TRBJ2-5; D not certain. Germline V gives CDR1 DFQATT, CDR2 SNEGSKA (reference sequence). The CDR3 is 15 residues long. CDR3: CSARRRRGEIEPQYF. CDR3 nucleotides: TGCAGTGCTAGACGGCGTCGAGGAGAGATAGAGCCCCAGTACTTC.